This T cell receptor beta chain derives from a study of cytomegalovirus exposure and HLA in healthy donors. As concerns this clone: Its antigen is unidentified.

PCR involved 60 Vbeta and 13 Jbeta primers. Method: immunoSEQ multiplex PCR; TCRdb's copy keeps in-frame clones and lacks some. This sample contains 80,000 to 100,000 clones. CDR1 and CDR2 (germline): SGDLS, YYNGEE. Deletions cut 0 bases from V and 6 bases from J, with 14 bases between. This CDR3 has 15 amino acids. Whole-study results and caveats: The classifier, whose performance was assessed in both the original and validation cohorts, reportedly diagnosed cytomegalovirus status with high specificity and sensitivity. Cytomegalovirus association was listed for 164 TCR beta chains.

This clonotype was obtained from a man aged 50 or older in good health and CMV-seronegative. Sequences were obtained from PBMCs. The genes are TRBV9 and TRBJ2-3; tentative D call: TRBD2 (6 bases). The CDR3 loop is CASSVGNGGSDTQYF. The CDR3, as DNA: TGTGCCAGCAGCGTAGGAAACGGGGGTTCGGATACGCAGTATTTT.